Following are 13 T cell receptor beta chains from one sample sequenced in a study of blood T cells in healthy people across ages. It was with a sample-barcoded 5' primer and a J-beta primer mix that a second PCR of about 7 to 12 cycles was run. TCRdb re-called the 5' RACE reads with MiXCR, one entry per CDR3 protein. The sample has hundreds of thousands of distinct CDR3 sequences, more than 50% seen once. The source material was blood. The receptors derive from a man aged 35 to 55 in good health.

The rearrangement links TRBV9 to TRBJ2-7, with 12 positions matching TRBD2. The J call may be in error: the DNA end matches TRBJ2-5 better. CDR1 and CDR2 (germline): SGDLS, YYNGEE. The CDR3 is 15 amino acids. The CDR3 nucleotides read TGTGCCAGCAGCGGACTAGCGGGAGACTGGGGGACCCAGTACTTC. It is translated as CASSGLAGDWGTQYF.

The V gene is TRBV12-3 or TRBV12-4, the J gene TRBJ2-3; perhaps TRBD1 as D (6 bases). The CDR3 contains 15 residues. Trimming shortened V by 5 bases and J by 0 bases, and 12 bases separated the two germline ends. Here the CDR3 DNA reads TGTGCCAGCAGTCTCGGACAGTTTAGCACAGATACGCAGTATTTT. Protein product: CASSLGQFSTDTQYF.

The V gene is TRBV20-1, the J gene TRBJ2-1; 10 nucleotides align to TRBD2. This CDR3 is built from 13 residues. V was pared by 7 bases and J by 4 bases, with 4 bases of the junction left unmatched. CDR1 DFQATT and CDR2 SNEGSKA come from the germline V gene (reference sequence). The DNA of the CDR3 is TGCAGTGTTCATAGCGGGGGGTACAATGAGCAGTTCTTC. Amino acids: CSVHSGGYNEQFF.

This clonotype was counted a few times. Being one base from a much bigger clone, this may be a read error. This rearrangement joins TRBV20-1 to TRBJ2-3, with a weak D call TRBD2 (5 bases). This CDR3 comprises 15 residues. Per the germline V gene, CDR1 is DFQATT and CDR2 is SNEGSKA (reference sequence). V lost 3 bases, J lost 0 bases, and 13 bases lay in between. The CDR3 nucleotides are TGCAGTGCTAGTTGGGCGGACTGGAGCACAGATACGCAGTATTTT. Translating it yields CSASWADWSTDTQYF.

This chain joins TRBV3-1 and TRBJ2-7; D possibly corresponds to TRBD2 (5 bases). V gave up 2 bases and J gave up 0 bases, with 11 bases separating them. The germline V gene has CDR1 LGHDT and CDR2 YNNKEL (reference sequence). The CDR3 has 15 residues. The CDR3 bases are TGTGCCAGCAGCCAATCCCGGGGAGCCTCCTACGAGCAGTACTTC. Amino acids: CASSQSRGASYEQYF.

The genes are TRBV20-1 and TRBJ2-5; TRBD2 matches at 10 bases. The DNA matches TRBJ2-7 better at its end, which makes the J call doubtful. Germline CDR1 is DFQATT and CDR2 is SNEGSKA (reference sequence). The CDR3 is 13 amino acids. CDR3 nucleotide sequence: TGCAGTGCTAGGGTGTTAGCGGGGGGCGAGCAGTACTTC. The encoded protein is CSARVLAGGEQYF.

This chain links TRBV27 with TRBJ2-1; TRBD2 matches 7 bases. V lost 3 bases and J lost 7; bases outside the gene matches: 6. The CDR3 consists of 14 residues. The germline V gene has CDR1 MNHEY and CDR2 SMNVEV (reference sequence). In DNA, the CDR3 is TGTGCCAGCAGTTTTGGGGGGGAGGTAAATGAGCAGTTCTTC. It codes for CASSFGGEVNEQFF.

The chain is built from TRBV25-1 and TRBJ2-5, with D perhaps TRBD1 or TRBD2 (6 bases each). Looked up from germline, CDR1 is MGHDK and CDR2 is SYGVNS. Trimming removed 1 base from V and 0 bases from J, with 12 bases in between. The CDR3 has 16 amino acids. The CDR3 sequence: CASSESGARYQETQYF. CDR3 nucleotide sequence: TGTGCCAGCAGTGAATCGGGGGCGAGGTACCAAGAGACCCAGTACTTC.

The rearrangement links TRBV11-3 to TRBJ2-7, with D possibly TRBD1 on 5 matching bases. The CDR3 runs 13 residues. CDR1 and CDR2 from the germline V gene are SGHNT and YENEEA. V lost 5 bases and J 1 base, leaving 9 bases between the germline ends. CDR3 DNA sequence: TGTGCCAGCAGCCCAGGGAAGTCCTACGAGCAGTACTTC. This codes for CASSPGKSYEQYF.

The genes are TRBV7-2 and TRBJ2-7; 10 bases are a match to TRBD2. Per germline, CDR1 SGHTA and CDR2 FQGNSA. This CDR3 spans 14 amino acids. After removal of 5 bases from V and 3 bases from J, the junction contained 4 bases not matched to a gene. CDR3 nucleotides: TGTGCCAGCAGCCCAGGACTAGCGGACTACGAGCAGTACTTC. Its protein is CASSPGLADYEQYF.

For this clonotype: A much larger clone lies a single base off, so this may be a read error. This chain uses TRBV4-1 with TRBJ2-1, with D uncertain. The CDR3 has 14 residues. V gave up 1 base and J gave up 11 bases, with 15 bases separating them. The germline V gene has CDR1 MGHRA and CDR2 YSYEKL. CDR3 in DNA: TGCGCCAGCAGCCAAGTAAACAGAATGGGTAAGCAGTTCTTC. Translating gives CASSQVNRMGKQFF.

The V gene is TRBV27, the J gene TRBJ2-7; 8 nucleotides agree with TRBD1. The J segment lost 7 bases and the V segment lost 3 bases, leaving 11 bases of the junction unmatched. This CDR3 has 15 amino acids. CDR1 MNHEY and CDR2 SMNVEV come from the germline V gene (reference sequence). The CDR3, as DNA: TGTGCCAGCAGTTTTAGTACAGGGGGTTTGAATGAGCAGTACTTC. It translates to CASSFSTGGLNEQYF.

The chain combines TRBV28 with TRBJ2-3; D is perhaps TRBD2 (6 bases). This CDR3 is 12 amino acids long. V lost 2 bases and J lost 11, with 11 bases in between. CDR1 and CDR2 (germline): MDHEN, SYDVKM. CDR3 region: CASSLRRREQYF. CDR3 DNA: TGTGCCAGCAGTTTAAGGCGGAGGGAGCAGTATTTT.